This T cell receptor (beta chain) originates from a study of T cells after yellow fever vaccination. At the level of the study: When fractions had low cell numbers, they were prepared with SMART-Seq v4 Ultra Low Input.

The V end was cut by 5 bases, the J end by 5 bases, with 16 bases between. The CDR3 contains 14 residues. Germline V lookup: CDR1 SEHNR, CDR2 FQNEAQ (reference sequence). Concerning this clonotype: The target antigen is unknown.

The study, taken as a whole, reports: In post-booster samples, most primary-vaccination clones reappeared (about 96% CD4, about 90% CD8). Some clonotypes, a small share, were shared between CD4 and CD8 compartments. The secondary response was weaker but peaked faster, day 5 versus 15.

Using its own MiXCR run on the 5' RACE reads, TCRdb lists one record per CDR3 protein. The sample records 300,000 to 450,000 distinct CDR3 sequences, around 6.4% being singletons. The chain carries TRBV7-9 and TRBJ2-7; tentative D call: TRBD2 (5 bases). The TCR originated in a man between 25 and 39 years old who received the YFV17D yellow fever vaccine. This sample comprised PBMCs, obtained 5 days after the yellow fever booster vaccination. The CDR3 DNA is TGTGCCAGCAGCCCCACGAAACTAGTTGACGAGCAGTACTTC. Amino acids: CASSPTKLVDEQYF.